This passage covers 12 T cell receptor beta chains from one sample sequenced in a study of Ad26.COV2.S vaccination and SARS-CoV-2 variants. Treatment given: roughly 18 received Ad26.COV2.S at low or high dose, single or two shots; several received placebo; per-sample allocation not given. Collection of samples fell on day 63 after the first vaccine or placebo injection. The table came from immunoSEQ multiplex PCR; TCRdb's copy has only in-frame clones and leaves some out. The data hold roughly 390,000 clones, with about 88% observed a single time. Sequencing used peripheral blood, obtained in a trial of Ad26.COV2.S vaccine versus placebo. All receptors derive from a person aged 18-65 years who received the Ad26.COV2.S COVID-19 vaccine or a placebo.

CDR3 sequence reads: CAISEEPGGTEAFF. CDR3 in DNA: TGTGCCATCAGTGAGGAGCCCGGTGGGACTGAAGCTTTCTTT. The genes are TRBV10-3 and TRBJ1-1; D ambiguous. The CDR3 sequence is 14 residues long. Trimming took 2 bases from V and 5 from J, leaving 12 bases between them. Germline loops: CDR1 ENHRY, CDR2 SYGVKD.

This rearrangement joins TRBV6-5 to TRBJ1-1; tentatively, D is TRBD1 (5 bases). CDR3 size: 13 residues. V was cut by 7 bases and J by 1 base, with 10 bases left in between. Germline CDR1 is MNHEY and CDR2 is SVGAGI. The DNA of the CDR3 is TGTGCCAGCAAGTGGGACCAGAACACTGAAGCTTTCTTT. It yields the protein CASKWDQNTEAFF.

The count of this clone is one. The chain has TRBV5-4 and TRBJ1-6; TRBD1 matches at 10 bases. Germline-derived CDR1 and CDR2 are SGHNT and YYREEE (reference sequence). Trimming cost V 4 bases and J 14 bases; bases outside gene matches: 15. The CDR3 has 16 amino acids. CDR3 in amino acids: CASSRGIGQGDPTLHF. In nucleotides, the CDR3 is TGTGCCAGCAGCAGAGGGATCGGACAGGGGGACCCAACCCTCCACTTT.

DNA for the CDR3: TGTGCCAGCAGACAGGGTACCTACAATGAGCAGTTCTTC. Protein product: CASRQGTYNEQFF. V usage is TRBV6-6 and J usage is TRBJ2-1; tentative D call: TRBD1 (6 bases). Looked up from germline, CDR1 is MNHNY and CDR2 is SVGAGI (reference sequence). V lost 6 bases, J lost 2 bases, and 8 bases lay in between. This CDR3 has 13 amino acids.

The J gene is TRBJ1-4, the V gene TRBV4-2; 7 bases align to TRBD1. This CDR3 has 15 amino acids. Germline V gives CDR1 LGHNA, CDR2 YNFKEQ. With 2 bases clipped from V and 5 bases from J, the junction kept 5 bases outside the gene matches. The CDR3 DNA sequence: TGTGCCAGCAGCCAAAGAGGGACAGTAAATGAAAAACTGTTTTTT. Protein: CASSQRGTVNEKLFF.

V and J are TRBV7-9 and TRBJ1-2; D unclear. The V and J ends lost 1 base and 0 bases respectively, with 9 bases between them. Germline V lookup: CDR1 SEHNR, CDR2 FQNEAQ (reference sequence). This CDR3 comprises 15 residues. The CDR3 nucleotides are TGTGCCAGCAGCTTAGTAATGGGAGCTAACTATGGCTACACCTTC. It encodes CASSLVMGANYGYTF.

This sequence joins TRBV6-5 and TRBJ1-1, with D tentatively TRBD1 (5 bases). Germline CDR1 reads MNHEY; CDR2 reads SVGAGI. Trimming pared 8 bases from V and 1 base from J, leaving 14 bases between. CDR3 length: 14 residues. The CDR3 DNA is TGTGCCAGCGCCTGGACGGGGGGGAACACTGAAGCTTTCTTT. This sequence encodes CASAWTGGNTEAFF.

The CDR3 sequence is CAISGQSSYEQYF. DNA of the CDR3: TGTGCCATCAGTGGACAGAGCTCCTACGAGCAGTACTTC. This chain connects TRBV10-3 to TRBJ2-7; possibly TRBD1 for D (5 bases). This CDR3 has 13 amino acids. In germline, CDR1 is ENHRY, CDR2 SYGVKD. Trimming took 4 bases from V and 0 from J, leaving 7 bases between them.

The CDR3 is CASKRNRATNEKLFF. CDR3 nucleotides: TGTGCCAGCAAAAGAAACAGAGCAACTAATGAAAAACTGTTTTTT. The rearrangement joins TRBV18 to TRBJ1-4, with D uncertain. The CDR3 spans 15 residues. The V gene's germline CDR1 is KGHSH and CDR2 LQKENI. V lost 8 bases to trimming and J lost 0 bases, with 13 bases between them.

The rearrangement links TRBV7-2 to TRBJ2-5; TRBD2 matches 11 bases. Germline trimming cut 3 bases from V and 2 bases from J; bases unmatched to any gene: 5. Germline V gene data show CDR1 as SGHTA and CDR2 as FQGNSA. The CDR3 covers 16 residues. DNA for the CDR3: TGTGCCAGCAGCTTTCCGACTAGCGGGGAGCAAGAGACCCAGTACTTC. It is translated as CASSFPTSGEQETQYF.

The genes are TRBV15 and TRBJ1-4; 9 nucleotides align to TRBD1. CDR3 length: 13 amino acids. Trimming at V came to 6 bases and at J to 7 bases, leaving 3 bases not matched to a gene. Germline V gene sequence: CDR1 LNHNV, CDR2 YYDKDF (reference sequence). CDR3 region: CATRETGGEKLFF. The CDR3 nucleotides read TGTGCCACCAGAGAGACAGGGGGTGAAAAACTGTTTTTT.

The chain couples TRBV7-9 to TRBJ1-2, with a possible D match to TRBD1 (5 bases). The V and J ends lost 4 bases and 3 bases respectively, with 15 bases between them. This CDR3 contains 15 residues. CDR1 and CDR2 from the germline V gene are SEHNR and FQNEAQ (reference sequence). CDR3 amino acids: CASSSRADSDYGYTF. CDR3 sequence (DNA): TGTGCCAGCAGCTCGAGAGCCGACAGCGACTATGGCTACACCTTC.